The 13 T cell receptor beta chains listed next were all sequenced from one sample in a study of T cell responses to AZD1222 COVID-19 vaccine. Sequenced by immunoSEQ multiplex PCR; TCRdb stores in-frame clones only, minus some. The sample holds some 170,000 clones, around 94% seen once. This material consisted of peripheral blood, taken 28 days after the second AZD1222 dose. These receptors were taken from an adult who received the AZD1222 COVID-19 vaccine.

The rearrangement joins TRBV7-2 to TRBJ2-7; 10 bases are shared with TRBD1. In germline, CDR1 is SGHTA, CDR2 FQGNSA. The V segment lost 5 bases and the J segment 4 bases; nucleotides outside the gene matches: 2. The CDR3 spans 13 residues. The CDR3, as DNA: TGTGCCAGCAGCCAGGACAGGGGGTACGAGCAGTACTTC. This gives the protein CASSQDRGYEQYF.

This clone was detected once. CDR3: CASSPTPDSGNTIYF. CDR3 coding DNA: TGTGCCAGCTCACCAACCCCAGACTCTGGAAACACCATATATTTT. The chain uses TRBV18 and TRBJ1-3; D is uncertain. Germline V gene lookup returns CDR1 KGHSH and CDR2 LQKENI. The CDR3 is made up of 15 amino acids. Trimming removed 2 bases at V and 0 bases at J, with 8 bases between. Full variable domain (missing parts from reference TRBV18 and TRBJ1-3): NAGVMQNPRHLVRRRGQEARLRCSPMKGHSHVYWYRQLPEEGLKFMVYLQKENIIDESGMPKERFSAEFPKEGPSILRIQQVVRGDSAAYFCASSPTPDSGNTIYFGEGSWLTVV.

The chain recombines TRBV2 with TRBJ2-7; perhaps TRBD1 as D (5 bases). V gave up 6 bases and J gave up 4 bases, with 16 bases separating them. This CDR3 spans 14 amino acids. Germline values: CDR1 SNHLY, CDR2 FYNNEI. DNA for the CDR3: TGTGCCAGCAGCTACCAGGGCCTTCGTTACGAGCAGTACTTC. Translation: CASSYQGLRYEQYF. Using reference TRBV2 and TRBJ2-7 for the parts outside the CDR3, the full variable domain is EPEVTQTPSHQVTQMGQEVILRCVPISNHLYFYWYRQILGQKVEFLVSFYNNEISEKSEIFDDQFSVERPDGSNFTLKIRSTKLEDSAMYFCASSYQGLRYEQYFGPGTRLTVT.

The chain combines TRBV6-2 or TRBV6-3 with TRBJ2-1, with D unclear. The CDR3 is made up of 11 amino acids. Germline V lookup: CDR1 MNHEY, CDR2 SVGEGT. The V and J ends lost 6 bases and 4 bases respectively, with 4 bases between them. CDR3 in DNA: TGTGCCAGCAGCGCTTACAATGAGCAGTTCTTC. This sequence encodes CASSAYNEQFF.

J is TRBJ2-7 and V is TRBV10-2; tentative D call: TRBD2 (6 bases). The germline V gene has CDR1 WSHSY and CDR2 SAAADI. The CDR3 sequence is 14 residues long. V dropped 9 bases and J dropped 3 bases, with 18 bases sitting between them. The CDR3 sequence is CASRRGAYVYEQYF. The DNA of the CDR3 is TGCGCCAGTCGGCGGGGCGCATACGTCTACGAGCAGTACTTC.

This chain uses TRBV6-5 with TRBJ2-7; D is uncertain. Germline V gene data show CDR1 as MNHEY and CDR2 as SVGAGI. The CDR3 has 16 residues. The germline V and J ends were trimmed by 4 bases and 6 bases, with 22 bases remaining between them. This CDR3 is CASSSYSSVGRPEQYF. Written as DNA, the CDR3 is TGTGCCAGCAGTTCCTACTCGTCCGTGGGCCGTCCCGAGCAGTACTTC.

This rearrangement joins TRBV3-1 (or the pseudogene TRBV3-2) to TRBJ2-1; TRBD2 matches at 14 bases. CDR1 and CDR2 from the germline V gene are LGHDT and YNNKEL (reference sequence). The CDR3 sequence is 16 residues long. V lost 7 bases to trimming and J lost 9 bases; unmatched junction nucleotides: 11. This chain's CDR3 is CASNSGLAGESVEQFF. CDR3 nucleotide sequence: TGTGCCAGCAACTCGGGACTAGCGGGAGAATCCGTTGAGCAGTTCTTC.

The V call is TRBV5-1, the J call TRBJ1-6, with TRBD1 as a possible D gene (5 bases). CDR1 is SGHRS, CDR2 YFSETQ, per germline. V was shortened by 0 bases and J by 10 bases, with 14 bases between the two germline ends. This CDR3 has 15 amino acids. The CDR3 nucleotides read TGCGCCAGCAGCTTGGCCGGGCAGGGTCGCTCACCCCTCCACTTT. This codes for CASSLAGQGRSPLHF.

The CDR3 DNA follows: TGCGCCAGCAGCTTGGACAGTGGCGGCTACACCTTC. This encodes CASSLDSGGYTF. J is TRBJ1-2 and V is TRBV5-1; D uncertain. This CDR3 is built from 12 residues. V was clipped by 0 bases and J by 8 bases, with 8 bases between them. CDR1 is SGHRS, CDR2 YFSETQ, per germline.

The chain combines TRBV18 with TRBJ1-5; no clear D. The CDR3 contains 15 residues. CDR1 and CDR2 (germline): KGHSH, LQKENI. Trimming pared 5 bases from V and 1 base from J, leaving 12 bases between. This CDR3 is CASSSYSASNQPQHF. CDR3 DNA: TGTGCCAGCTCATCATACAGCGCGAGCAATCAGCCCCAGCATTTT.

This rearrangement joins TRBV4-2 to TRBJ1-5; tentative D call: TRBD1 (5 bases). CDR3 length equals 16 residues. Germline CDR1 reads LGHNA; CDR2 reads YNFKEQ. Trimming stripped 0 bases from V and 2 bases from J, with 11 bases between. The CDR3 DNA reads as TGTGCCAGCAGCCAAGATTGGGGGACGGGCAATCAGCCCCAGCATTTT. Translated: CASSQDWGTGNQPQHF.

V gene TRBV2 combines with J gene TRBJ2-1; 12 nucleotides agree with TRBD1. The CDR3 runs 16 residues. Germline V gene data show CDR1 as SNHLY and CDR2 as FYNNEI. After removal of 4 bases from V and 8 bases from J, the junction contained 9 bases not matched to a gene. The CDR3 here is CASSGAGGQGADEQFF. CDR3 DNA: TGTGCCAGCAGTGGAGCCGGGGGACAGGGGGCGGATGAGCAGTTCTTC.

This chain links TRBV27 with TRBJ1-2; D may be TRBD1 (5 bases). The germline V gene has CDR1 MNHEY and CDR2 SMNVEV (reference sequence). V gave up 6 bases and J gave up 1 base, with 15 bases separating them. The CDR3 is 15 amino acids. The CDR3 loop reads CASRGLYRGNYGYTF. Here the CDR3 DNA reads TGTGCCAGCAGGGGACTCTATCGGGGTAACTATGGCTACACCTTC.